The clone carrying this T cell receptor (beta chain) was recorded only once. Germline V gene data show CDR1 as ENHRY and CDR2 as SYGVKD. This CDR3 is 13 amino acids long. Trimming cost V 6 bases and J 5 bases; bases outside gene matches: 4. This entry is derived from a study of T cell changes during pregnancy in multiple sclerosis. The data were produced by immunoSEQ multiplex PCR, yet TCRdb's version contains in-frame clones alone and is incomplete. The sample lists approximately 88,000 clones, 80% to 95% seen once, with 2% to 3% in the top ten. This specimen was peripheral blood, taken in the first trimester of pregnancy. The clonotype originates from a female donor with multiple sclerosis, enrolled in a pregnancy study. The chain joins TRBV10-3 to TRBJ1-2; TRBD1 aligns across 9 bases. CDR3 in amino acids: CAISPGQGYGYTF. In DNA form, the CDR3 reads TGTGCCATCAGCCCGGGACAGGGATATGGCTACACCTTC.